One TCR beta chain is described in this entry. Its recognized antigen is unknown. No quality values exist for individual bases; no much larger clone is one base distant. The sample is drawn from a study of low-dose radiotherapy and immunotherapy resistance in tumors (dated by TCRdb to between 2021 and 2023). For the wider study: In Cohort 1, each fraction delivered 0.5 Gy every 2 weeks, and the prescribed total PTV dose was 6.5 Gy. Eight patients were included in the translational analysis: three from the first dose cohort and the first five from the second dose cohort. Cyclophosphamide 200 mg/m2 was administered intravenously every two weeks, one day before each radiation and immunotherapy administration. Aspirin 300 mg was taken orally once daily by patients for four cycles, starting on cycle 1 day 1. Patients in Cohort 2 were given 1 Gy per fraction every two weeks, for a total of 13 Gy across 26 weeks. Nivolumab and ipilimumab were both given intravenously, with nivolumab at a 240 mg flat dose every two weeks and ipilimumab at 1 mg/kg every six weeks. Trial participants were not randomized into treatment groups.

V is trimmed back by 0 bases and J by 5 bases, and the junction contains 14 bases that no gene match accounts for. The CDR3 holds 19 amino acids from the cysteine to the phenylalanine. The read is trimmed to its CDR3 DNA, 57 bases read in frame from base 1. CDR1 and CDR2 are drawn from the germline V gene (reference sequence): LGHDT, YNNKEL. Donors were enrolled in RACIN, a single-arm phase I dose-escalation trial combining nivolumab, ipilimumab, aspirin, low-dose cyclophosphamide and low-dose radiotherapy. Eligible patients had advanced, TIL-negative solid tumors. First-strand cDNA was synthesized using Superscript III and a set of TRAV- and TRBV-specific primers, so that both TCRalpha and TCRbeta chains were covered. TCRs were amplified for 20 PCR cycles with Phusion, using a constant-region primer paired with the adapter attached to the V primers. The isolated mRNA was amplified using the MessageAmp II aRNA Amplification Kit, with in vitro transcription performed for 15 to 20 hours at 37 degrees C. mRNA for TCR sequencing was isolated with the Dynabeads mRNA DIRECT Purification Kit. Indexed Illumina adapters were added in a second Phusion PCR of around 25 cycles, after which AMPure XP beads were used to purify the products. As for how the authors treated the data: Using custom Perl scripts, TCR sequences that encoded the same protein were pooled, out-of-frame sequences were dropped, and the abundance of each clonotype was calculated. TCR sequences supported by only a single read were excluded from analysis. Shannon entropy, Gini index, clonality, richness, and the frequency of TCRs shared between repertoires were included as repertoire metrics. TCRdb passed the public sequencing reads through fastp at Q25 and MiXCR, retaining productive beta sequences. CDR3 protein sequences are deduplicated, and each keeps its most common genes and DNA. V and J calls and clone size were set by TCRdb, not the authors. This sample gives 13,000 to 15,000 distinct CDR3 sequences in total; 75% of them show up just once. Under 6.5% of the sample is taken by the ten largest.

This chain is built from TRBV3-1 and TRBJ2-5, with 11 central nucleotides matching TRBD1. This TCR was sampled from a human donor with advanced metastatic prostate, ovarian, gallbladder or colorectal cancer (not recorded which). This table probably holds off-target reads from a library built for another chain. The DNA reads TGTGCCAGCAGCCAAGAACTTAGGTCGGGACAGGGGGTTTGGGAGACCCAGTACTTC. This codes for CASSQELRSGQGVWETQYF.